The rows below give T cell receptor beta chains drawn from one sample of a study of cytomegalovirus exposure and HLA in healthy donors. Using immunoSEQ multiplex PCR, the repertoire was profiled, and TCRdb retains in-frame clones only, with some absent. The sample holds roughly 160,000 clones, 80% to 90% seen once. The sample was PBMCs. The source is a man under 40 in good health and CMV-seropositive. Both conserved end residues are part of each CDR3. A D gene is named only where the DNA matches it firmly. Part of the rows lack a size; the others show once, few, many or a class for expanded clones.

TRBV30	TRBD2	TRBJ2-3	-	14	CAWCSGSLTDTQYF	TGTGCCTGGTGTAGCGGGAGCTTGACAGATACGCAGTATTTT
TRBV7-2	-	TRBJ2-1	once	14	CASSLVLASNEQFF	TGTGCCAGCAGCTTAGTCCTAGCGAGCAATGAGCAGTTCTTC
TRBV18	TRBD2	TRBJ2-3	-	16	CASSSLAGGFTDTQYF	TGTGCCAGCTCATCCCTAGCGGGGGGATTCACAGATACGCAGTATTTT
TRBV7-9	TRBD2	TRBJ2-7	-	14	CASSPGGGLYEQYF	TGTGCCAGCAGCCCCGGGGGGGGCCTTTACGAGCAGTACTTC
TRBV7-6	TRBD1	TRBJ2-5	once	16	CASSKQGRKVQETQYF	TGTGCCAGCAGCAAACAGGGGCGAAAGGTCCAAGAGACCCAGTACTTC
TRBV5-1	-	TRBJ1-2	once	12	CASRIEGGGYTF	TGCGCCAGCAGAATAGAGGGTGGTGGCTACACCTTC
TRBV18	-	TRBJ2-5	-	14	CASSPYAGYETQYF	TGTGCCAGCTCACCATACGCAGGGTATGAGACCCAGTACTTC
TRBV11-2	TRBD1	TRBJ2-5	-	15	CASSLVPGGRETQYF	TGTGCCAGCAGCTTAGTTCCAGGGGGCCGTGAGACCCAGTACTTC
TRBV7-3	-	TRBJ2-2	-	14	CASSLWGSGGELFF	TGTGCCAGCAGCTTATGGGGTAGCGGCGGGGAGCTGTTTTTT
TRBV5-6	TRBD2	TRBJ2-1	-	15	CASRWTSASYNEQFF	TGTGCCAGCAGATGGACTAGCGCCTCCTACAATGAGCAGTTCTTC
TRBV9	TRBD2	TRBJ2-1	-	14	CASAVTSGANEQFF	TGTGCCAGCGCCGTGACTAGCGGCGCCAATGAGCAGTTCTTC
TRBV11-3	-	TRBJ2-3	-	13	CASSFTGPDTQYF	TGTGCCAGCAGCTTTACAGGGCCAGATACGCAGTATTTT
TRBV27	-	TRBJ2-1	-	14	CASSLGGLGNEQFF	TGTGCCAGCAGTTTGGGGGGTTTAGGTAATGAGCAGTTCTTC
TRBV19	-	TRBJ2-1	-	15	CASNSQAGGNAEQFF	TGTGCCAGTAACTCTCAGGCGGGCGGCAATGCTGAGCAGTTCTTC
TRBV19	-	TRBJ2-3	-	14	CASSISGSTDTQYF	TGTGCCAGTAGTATTAGCGGAAGCACAGATACGCAGTATTTT
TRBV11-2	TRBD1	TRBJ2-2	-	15	CASSFRTGSSGELFF	TGTGCCAGCAGCTTTCGGACAGGGTCTTCCGGGGAGCTGTTTTTT
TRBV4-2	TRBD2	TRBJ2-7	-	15	CASSQGPSGSYEQYF	TGTGCCAGCAGCCAAGGTCCTAGCGGCTCCTACGAGCAGTACTTC
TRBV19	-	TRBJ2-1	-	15	CASSISAGSYNEQFF	TGTGCCAGTAGTATAAGCGCCGGCTCCTACAATGAGCAGTTCTTC
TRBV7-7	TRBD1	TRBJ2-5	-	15	CASSLRGPPGETQYF	TGTGCTAGCAGCCTAAGGGGGCCCCCGGGGGAGACCCAGTACTTC
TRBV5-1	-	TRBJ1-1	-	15	CASSREPQTGTEAFF	TGCGCCAGCAGCCGTGAGCCCCAAACGGGCACTGAAGCTTTCTTT
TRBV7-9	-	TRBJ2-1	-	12	CASSPQGYEQFF	TGTGCCAGCAGCCCCCAGGGATATGAGCAGTTCTTC
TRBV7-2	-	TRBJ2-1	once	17	CASSLALSSGLYNEQFF	TGTGCCAGCAGCTTAGCGCTCTCGAGCGGACTCTACAATGAGCAGTTCTTC
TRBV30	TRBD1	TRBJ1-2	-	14	CAWTGTGGFYGYTF	TGTGCCTGGACCGGGACAGGGGGCTTTTATGGCTACACCTTC
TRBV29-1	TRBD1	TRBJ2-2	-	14	CSVAGTGSGGELFF	TGCAGCGTTGCCGGGACAGGGAGTGGCGGGGAGCTGTTTTTT
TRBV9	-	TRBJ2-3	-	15	CASSVAAREIDTQYF	TGTGCCAGCAGCGTAGCTGCCCGTGAGATAGATACGCAGTATTTT
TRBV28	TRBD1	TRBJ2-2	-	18	CASSFILGTGLNTGELFF	TGTGCCAGCAGTTTTATTCTCGGGACAGGACTAAACACCGGGGAGCTGTTTTTT
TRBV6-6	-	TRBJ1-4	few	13	CASIAGVREKLFF	TGTGCCAGCATTGCAGGGGTTAGGGAAAAACTGTTTTTT
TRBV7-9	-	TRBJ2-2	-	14	CASSSYDFAGELFF	TGTGCCAGCAGCTCATATGACTTTGCCGGGGAGCTGTTTTTT
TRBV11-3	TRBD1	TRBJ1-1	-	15	CASSLFGQGATEAFF	TGTGCCAGCAGCTTATTCGGACAGGGGGCCACTGAAGCTTTCTTT
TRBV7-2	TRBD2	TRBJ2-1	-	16	CASSLSASSGLNEQFF	TGTGCCAGCAGCTTATCAGCGTCTAGCGGGCTCAATGAGCAGTTCTTC
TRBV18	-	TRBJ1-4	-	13	CASAPRSGEKLFF	TGTGCCAGCGCGCCGCGTAGCGGCGAAAAACTGTTTTTT
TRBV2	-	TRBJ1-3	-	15	CASSRMGSSGNTIYF	TGTGCCAGCAGTCGTATGGGCTCCTCTGGAAACACCATATATTTT
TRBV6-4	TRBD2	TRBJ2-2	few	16	CASSDSTSGGTGELFF	TGTGCCAGCAGTGACTCGACTAGCGGGGGCACCGGGGAGCTGTTTTTT
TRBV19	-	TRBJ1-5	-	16	CASTWGVERSNQPQHF	TGTGCCAGTACTTGGGGCGTCGAGAGGAGCAATCAGCCCCAGCATTTT
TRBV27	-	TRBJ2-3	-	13	CASSLVITDTQYF	TGTGCCAGCAGTTTAGTAATCACAGATACGCAGTATTTT
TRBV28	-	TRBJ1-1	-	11	CASSMNTEAFF	TGTGCCAGCAGCATGAACACTGAAGCTTTCTTT
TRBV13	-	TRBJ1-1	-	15	CASSSYAGVYTEAFF	TGTGCCAGCAGCTCTTACGCAGGGGTTTACACTGAAGCTTTCTTT
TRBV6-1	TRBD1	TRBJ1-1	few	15	CASRDRGLGSTEAFF	TGTGCCAGCAGGGACAGGGGCTTAGGTAGCACTGAAGCTTTCTTT
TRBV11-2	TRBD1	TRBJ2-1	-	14	CASSLGDRLNEQFF	TGTGCCAGCAGCTTAGGGGACAGGCTGAATGAGCAGTTCTTC
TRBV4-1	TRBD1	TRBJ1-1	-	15	CASSQGAQGGIEAFF	TGCGCCAGCAGCCAAGGAGCACAGGGGGGGATTGAAGCTTTCTTT
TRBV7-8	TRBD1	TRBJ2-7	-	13	CASSLGQRYEQYF	TGTGCCAGCAGCTTGGGACAGCGATACGAGCAGTACTTC
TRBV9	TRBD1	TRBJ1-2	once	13	CASNRDSNYGYTF	TGTGCCAGCAACCGGGACAGCAACTATGGCTACACCTTC
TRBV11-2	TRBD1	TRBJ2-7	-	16	CASSLVGTGLTYEQYF	TGTGCCAGCAGCTTAGTCGGGACAGGGCTGACATACGAGCAGTACTTC
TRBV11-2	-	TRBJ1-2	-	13	CASSRDGNYGYTF	TGTGCCAGCAGCCGAGACGGGAACTATGGCTACACCTTC
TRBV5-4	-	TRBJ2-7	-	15	CASSFGLTGLYEQYF	TGTGCCAGCAGCTTCGGGCTGACTGGACTCTACGAGCAGTACTTC
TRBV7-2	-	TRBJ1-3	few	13	CASSLRSGNTIYF	TGTGCCAGCAGCTTACGCTCTGGAAACACCATATATTTT
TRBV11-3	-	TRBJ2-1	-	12	CASSLRENEQFF	TGTGCCAGCAGCTTGAGAGAGAATGAGCAGTTCTTC
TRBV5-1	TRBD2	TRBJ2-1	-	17	CASSLMSSGRSINEQFF	TGCGCCAGCAGCTTGATGTCTAGCGGGAGGTCTATCAATGAGCAGTTCTTC
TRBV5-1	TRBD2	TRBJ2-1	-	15	CASSFGLAGVNEQFF	TGCGCCAGCAGCTTTGGACTAGCGGGAGTCAATGAGCAGTTCTTC